One sample yielded the 25 T cell receptor beta chains listed below, sequenced in a study of T cell repertoires in cytomegalovirus infection. These receptors have no known antigen. TCRdb ran MiXCR on the reads and lists one entry per CDR3 protein. The profile shows hundreds of thousands of distinct CDR3 sequences, almost 30% of them singletons. The sample was cultured PBMCs, taken from culture after CMV antigen stimulation. Receptors were obtained from a human donor in good health (CMV status not recorded). Some clones in this sample may be carry-over from other donors' samples.

The CDR3 loop is CASSLSVQGENIQYF. CDR3 nucleotides: TGTGCCAGCAGCTTATCGGTCCAGGGGGAAAACATTCAGTACTTC. The gene calls are TRBV7-3 and TRBJ2-4; 7 bases align to TRBD1. The CDR3 loop spans 15 amino acids. V dropped 2 bases and J dropped 5; count of bases not matched to a gene: 6. Germline CDR1 is SGHTA and CDR2 is FQGTGA.

This clonotype was detected only a few times. The rearrangement links TRBV6-1 to TRBJ2-5, with D maybe TRBD2 (5 bases). The CDR3 runs to 14 residues. Germline assignment: CDR1 MNHNS and CDR2 SASEGT. V was pared by 6 bases and J by 6 bases, with 17 bases between. CDR3 in amino acids: CASSPVSGVKTQYF. The CDR3 region has the DNA TGTGCCAGCAGCCCGGTGAGCGGCGTAAAGACCCAGTACTTC.

The V and J genes are TRBV6-6 and TRBJ2-6; D unresolved. Deletions cut 3 bases from V and 11 bases from J, with 20 bases between. The CDR3 runs to 16 residues. CDR1 and CDR2 from the germline V gene are MNHNY and SVGAGI (reference sequence). The CDR3 is CASSYVEPPDTDVLTF. DNA for the CDR3: TGTGCCAGCAGTTATGTGGAACCTCCCGACACCGACGTCCTGACTTTC.

Regarding this clonotype: At one end, the junction sequence differs from germline, possibly due to a read error. The rearrangement uses TRBV15 and TRBJ1-2; 7 bases fit TRBD1. The CDR3 loop spans 13 amino acids. Germline values: CDR1 LNHNV, CDR2 YYDKDF (reference sequence). The CDR3 nucleotides read TGTGCCACCAGCGACGGGACAGTCTGGACCCCTTCCTTC. The encoded protein is CATSDGTVWTPSF.

In its sample, this clonotype was seen once. The rearrangement joins TRBV7-4 to TRBJ2-2; D unclear. CDR1 SGHVT and CDR2 SQSDAQ come from the germline V gene. V shed 2 bases and J shed 2 bases, with 3 bases lying between them. The CDR3 loop spans 13 amino acids. The CDR3 sequence is CASSLINTGELFF. The DNA of the CDR3 is TGTGCCAGCAGCTTAATAAACACCGGGGAGCTGTTTTTT.

V gene TRBV12-3 or TRBV12-4 combines with J gene TRBJ2-4, with D tentatively TRBD1 (7 bases). Trimming took off 6 bases at V and 14 bases at J, with 20 bases between the two ends. The CDR3 runs 13 residues. CDR3 in amino acids: CASSPLGRGDEYF. Written as DNA, the CDR3 is TGTGCCAGCAGCCCTCTGGGCAGGGGGGATGAGTACTTC.

The chain has TRBV7-8 and TRBJ2-7; TRBD2 is a possible D gene (6 bases). V lost 2 bases and J 2 bases, leaving 25 bases between the germline ends. Germline-derived CDR1 and CDR2 are SGHVS and FQNEAQ. The CDR3 has 19 amino acids. The CDR3 is CASSLIGYRGLKVTYEQYF. Written as DNA, the CDR3 is TGTGCCAGCAGCTTAATCGGGTATAGGGGACTCAAGGTGACCTACGAGCAGTACTTC. Variable domain in full (rest from reference TRBV7-8 and TRBJ2-7): GAGVSQSPRYKVAKRGQDVALRCDPISGHVSLFWYQQALGQGPEFLTYFQNEAQLDKSGLPSDRFFAERPEGSVSTLKIQRTQQEDSAVYLCASSLIGYRGLKVTYEQYFGPGTRLTVT.

The V gene is TRBV11-2, the J gene TRBJ1-1, with D perhaps matching TRBD1 (5 bases). V was cut by 7 bases and J by 5 bases, with 11 bases left in between. Germline V gene lookup returns CDR1 SGHAT and CDR2 FQNNGV. The CDR3 consists of 12 residues. The CDR3 reads CASMQGGTEAFF. CDR3 sequence (DNA): TGTGCCAGCATGCAGGGAGGTACTGAAGCTTTCTTT.

As concerns this clonotype: A read error may explain this, as a much larger clone is one base away. The rearrangement uses TRBV7-2 and TRBJ2-7; the match to TRBD2 covers 16 bases. CDR1 and CDR2 (germline): SGHTA, FQGNSA. The CDR3 runs to 16 residues. The CDR3 spells CASGSGTSGRGYERYF. The CDR3 nucleotides read TGTGCCAGCGGGTCCGGGACTAGCGGGAGGGGGTACGAGCGGTACTTC.

The J gene is TRBJ2-1, the V gene TRBV6-5, with unresolved D. The germline gives CDR1 MNHEY, CDR2 SVGAGI. The CDR3 runs to 15 residues. Trimming shortened V by 6 bases and J by 0 bases, and 12 bases separated the two germline ends. CDR3 sequence reads: CASRDHPSSYNEQFF. CDR3 in DNA: TGTGCCAGCAGGGATCATCCGAGCTCCTACAATGAGCAGTTCTTC.

V usage is TRBV2 and J usage is TRBJ1-5, with D possibly being TRBD1 (5 bases). The CDR3 has 15 residues. The V end lost 4 bases, the J end lost 4 bases, and 14 bases lay between the germline ends. Germline values: CDR1 SNHLY, CDR2 FYNNEI. The CDR3 loop is CASSGIRGTNQPQHF. The CDR3 region has the DNA TGTGCCAGCAGTGGAATTAGGGGAACTAATCAGCCCCAGCATTTT.

This clonotype was counted at least ten times. J is TRBJ2-3 and V is TRBV7-8; D call uncertain. CDR1 SGHVS and CDR2 FQNEAQ come from the germline V gene. The length of the CDR3 is 15 residues. V was shortened by 1 base and J by 0 bases, with 8 bases between the two germline ends. The DNA of the CDR3 is TGTGCCAGCAGCTTAGAGATCCGTAGCACAGATACGCAGTATTTT. Protein product: CASSLEIRSTDTQYF.

The chain is built from TRBV7-1 and TRBJ2-5; TRBD2 might be the D (5 bases). TRBV7-1 is an open reading frame whose function is uncertain. The CDR3 extends over 15 amino acids. V was pared by 7 bases and J by 4 bases, with 19 bases between. CDR3 coding DNA: TGTGCCAGCATCCAGAGCGGAGTTGTGGGAGAGACCCAGTACTTC. Translated: CASIQSGVVGETQYF.

This clonotype occurred many times. J is TRBJ1-5 and V is TRBV7-2; D remains ambiguous. Germline V lookup: CDR1 SGHTA, CDR2 FQGNSA. V lost 5 bases and J lost 7, with 9 bases in between. The CDR3 covers 12 residues. This CDR3 reads CASSHTAQPQHF. The CDR3 DNA sequence: TGTGCCAGCAGCCATACCGCCCAGCCCCAGCATTTT.

The table lists this clonotype with a few counts. V usage is TRBV7-8 and J usage is TRBJ1-1; D not certain. CDR3 length: 15 amino acids. Germline assignment: CDR1 SGHVS and CDR2 FQNEAQ. V dropped 1 base and J dropped 0 bases, with 9 bases sitting between them. For the CDR3, the DNA is TGTGCCAGCAGCTTAGAAGTACGTGTGAACACTGAAGCTTTCTTT. This encodes CASSLEVRVNTEAFF.

The V call is TRBV5-4, the J call TRBJ2-1, with D unresolved. This CDR3 has 12 amino acids. Germline CDR1 is SGHNT and CDR2 is YYREEE (reference sequence). V gave up 2 bases and J gave up 9 bases, with 9 bases separating them. CDR3 loop: CASSLVVGEQFF. The CDR3 nucleotides read TGTGCCAGCAGCTTAGTGGTGGGTGAGCAGTTCTTC.

This chain joins TRBV2 and TRBJ1-1; D not resolved. CDR1 is SNHLY, CDR2 FYNNEI, per germline. The V and J ends lost 6 bases and 8 bases respectively, with 7 bases between them. This CDR3 comprises 10 residues. The CDR3 nucleotides are TGTGCCAGCAGCGTCCAAGAAGCTTTCTTT. Translation: CASSVQEAFF. Full variable domain (remainder filled in from reference TRBV2 and TRBJ1-1): EPEVTQTPSHQVTQMGQEVILRCVPISNHLYFYWYRQILGQKVEFLVSFYNNEISEKSEIFDDQFSVERPDGSNFTLKIRSTKLEDSAMYFCASSVQEAFFGQGTRLTVV.

This chain uses TRBV11-2 with TRBJ2-7; 7 bases fit TRBD1. Germline CDR1 SGHAT, CDR2 FQNNGV. V was clipped by 3 bases and J by 0 bases; unmatched bases: 11. The CDR3 spans 17 residues. CDR3 amino acids: CASSFTTGVQSSYEQYF. For the CDR3, the DNA is TGTGCCAGCAGCTTTACTACAGGGGTCCAGAGCTCCTACGAGCAGTACTTC.

This chain joins TRBV7-8 and TRBJ1-4; D remains ambiguous. Germline V gene sequence: CDR1 SGHVS, CDR2 FQNEAQ. The CDR3 runs 13 residues. V shed 7 bases and J shed 8 bases, with 14 bases lying between them. The CDR3 sequence: CASTPRWQEKLFF. The DNA of the CDR3 is TGTGCCAGCACCCCCCGGTGGCAAGAAAAACTGTTTTTT.

Only a few counts were recorded for this clonotype. The rearrangement uses TRBV27 and TRBJ2-7; possible D gene TRBD2, 6 bases. The V end was cut by 2 bases, the J end by 3 bases, with 11 bases between. Germline-derived CDR1 and CDR2 are MNHEY and SMNVEV (reference sequence). CDR3 length: 14 residues. Written as DNA, the CDR3 is TGTGCCAGCAGTTTACGGGAGCTCGGCTACGAGCAGTACTTC. Protein product: CASSLRELGYEQYF.

This clonotype has more than one count but fewer than ten. V is TRBV20-1 and J is TRBJ2-6, with 7 bases identical to TRBD2. The V gene end was trimmed by 6 bases and the J gene end by 0 bases; junction bases not matched to a gene: 14. The CDR3 runs to 18 residues. The germline V gene encodes CDR1 DFQATT and CDR2 SNEGSKA (reference sequence). The CDR3 loop is CSASSRSRGVSGANVLTF. CDR3 nucleotide sequence: TGCAGTGCGAGCTCTAGGAGTCGGGGGGTCTCTGGGGCCAACGTCCTGACTTTC.

This clonotype was recorded at least ten times. This chain connects TRBV10-3 to TRBJ1-5; D is perhaps TRBD1 (5 bases). The germline V gene has CDR1 ENHRY and CDR2 SYGVKD. The CDR3 covers 15 residues. The V end was cut by 0 bases, the J end by 1 base, with 7 bases between. The DNA for the CDR3 is TGTGCCATCAGTGAGTCTAGGGACAGCAATCAGCCCCAGCATTTT. As protein: CAISESRDSNQPQHF.

The chain joins TRBV27 to TRBJ2-7, with 9 bases fitting TRBD1. With 5 bases clipped from V and 6 bases from J, the junction kept 11 bases outside the gene matches. The germline gives CDR1 MNHEY, CDR2 SMNVEV (reference sequence). CDR3 size: 15 residues. DNA of the CDR3: TGTGCCAGCAGTACCAGGACAGGGGCAGGGTCCGAGCAGTACTTC. It encodes CASSTRTGAGSEQYF.

J is TRBJ1-5 and V is TRBV7-6, with 9 bases aligning to TRBD1. Per germline, CDR1 SGHVS and CDR2 FNYEAQ. CDR3 size: 15 residues. The V segment lost 5 bases and the J segment 7 bases; nucleotides outside the gene matches: 9. For the CDR3, the DNA is TGTGCCAGCAGCGTGGAGGACAGGGGTGGACAGCCCCAGCATTTT. As protein: CASSVEDRGGQPQHF. Full variable domain (outside the CDR3, taken from reference TRBV7-6 and TRBJ1-5): GAGVSQSPRYKVTKRGQDVALRCDPISGHVSLYWYRQALGQGPEFLTYFNYEAQQDKSGLPNDRFSAERPEGSISTLTIQRTEQRDSAMYRCASSVEDRGGQPQHFGDGTRLSIL.

This clonotype came up a few times. V gene TRBV6-6 combines with J gene TRBJ1-5, with D hard to call. Deletions cut 5 bases from V and 3 bases from J, with 11 bases between. This CDR3 has 14 amino acids. Germline lookup yields CDR1 MNHNY and CDR2 SVGAGI (reference sequence). The CDR3 loop is CASSTTGHNQPQHF. DNA of the CDR3: TGTGCCAGCAGTACCACGGGCCACAATCAGCCCCAGCATTTT.